A selection of T cell receptor beta chains follows, all from one sample in a study of CD8+ T cells in alopecia areata. Produced via immunoSEQ multiplex PCR; TCRdb's table is partial and in-frame only. The sample carries about 140,000 clones, about 88% recorded once. The sequencing used CD8+ T cells sorted from blood, collected at week 4, from a patient treated with tofacitinib. These receptor sequences come from a human donor with alopecia areata. Each CDR3 is given with its conserved first and last residue. The order of the fields is J gene, D gene, clone size, V gene, CDR3 protein, CDR3 DNA. A D gene is named only where the DNA matches it firmly. For some rows the clone size is stated as once, few or many, or as a class when expanded; others skip it.

TRBJ1-1 | TRBD1 | few | TRBV7-8 | CASSLQGGKDEAFF | TGTGCCAGCAGCCTACAGGGGGGTAAGGATGAAGCTTTCTTT
TRBJ1-3 | TRBD1 | few | TRBV5-5 | CASSLEDRAGNTIYF | TGTGCCAGCAGCCTCGAGGACAGGGCTGGAAACACCATATATTTT
TRBJ1-1 | NA | NA | TRBV27 | CASSQETLGNTEAFF | TGTGCCAGCAGTCAGGAGACCCTAGGGAACACTGAAGCTTTCTTT
TRBJ2-2 | NA | once | TRBV29-1 | CSVEDKDLGNTGELFF | TGCAGCGTTGAAGATAAGGACCTAGGGAACACCGGGGAGCTGTTTTTT
TRBJ2-1 | NA | NA | TRBV5-4 | CASSSIDRGGDYNEQFF | TGTGCCAGCAGCAGCATCGACAGGGGAGGGGACTACAATGAGCAGTTCTTC
TRBJ1-1 | NA | NA | TRBV4-1 | CASSLGRGMNTEAFF | TGCGCCAGCAGCCTTGGTAGGGGGATGAACACTGAAGCTTTCTTT
TRBJ2-5 | NA | NA | TRBV7-6 | CASSLAGQKGETQYF | TGTGCCAGCAGCTTAGCCGGCCAGAAAGGCGAGACCCAGTACTTC
TRBJ1-1 | NA | NA | TRBV29-1 | CSVAGPEAFF | TGCAGCGTTGCTGGTCCTGAAGCTTTCTTT
TRBJ2-7 | NA | NA | TRBV5-4 | CASSLDTYEQYF | TGTGCCAGCAGCTTGGACACCTACGAGCAGTACTTC
TRBJ2-1 | TRBD2 | few | TRBV19 | CASSRGGDYNEQFF | TGTGCCAGTAGTAGGGGAGGGGACTACAATGAGCAGTTCTTC
TRBJ2-7 | TRBD1 | NA | TRBV29-1 | CSVQTGSPYEQYF | TGCAGCGTCCAGACAGGGTCTCCCTACGAGCAGTACTTC
TRBJ2-3 | NA | few | TRBV27 | CASSLIFGSPDTQYF | TGTGCCAGCAGTTTGATCTTTGGGTCCCCGGATACGCAGTATTTT
TRBJ2-7 | TRBD1 | NA | TRBV5-1 | CASSLPGGTYEQYF | TGCGCCAGCAGCTTACCAGGGGGCACATACGAGCAGTACTTC
TRBJ2-7 | TRBD2 | NA | TRBV4-2 | CASSQGTSGTYEQYF | TGTGCCAGCAGCCAAGGGACTAGCGGAACCTACGAGCAGTACTTC
TRBJ2-1 | NA | NA | TRBV5-6 | CASSLAGKEQFF | TGTGCCAGCAGCTTGGCGGGGAAAGAGCAGTTCTTC
TRBJ2-1 | NA | NA | TRBV30 | CAWSVLYNEQFF | TGTGCCTGGAGTGTTCTGTACAATGAGCAGTTCTTC
TRBJ2-7 | TRBD1 | NA | TRBV6-5 | CASSYSRDRGEYEQYF | TGTGCCAGCAGTTACTCACGGGACAGGGGAGAGTACGAGCAGTACTTC
TRBJ2-1 | NA | NA | TRBV29-1 | CSARGSSYNEQFF | TGCAGCGCCCGTGGGAGCTCCTACAATGAGCAGTTCTTC
TRBJ2-1 | NA | NA | TRBV29-1 | CSVEENTGMEQFF | TGCAGCGTTGAGGAAAATACAGGGATGGAGCAGTTCTTC
TRBJ1-3 | TRBD1 | NA | TRBV29-1 | CSGQTGEVGNTIYF | TGCAGCGGCCAAACAGGGGAAGTCGGAAACACCATATATTTT
TRBJ2-3 | NA | NA | TRBV5-4 | CASSWGGSTDTQYF | TGTGCCAGCAGCTGGGGGGGCAGCACAGATACGCAGTATTTT
TRBJ2-2 | TRBD1 | NA | TRBV4-1 | CASSQDDRGRNTGELFF | TGCGCCAGCAGCCAAGATGACAGGGGTCGGAACACCGGGGAGCTGTTTTTT
TRBJ2-1 | NA | NA | TRBV4-1 | CASSLRRAAGYEQFF | TGCGCCAGCAGCCTGAGACGGGCCGCGGGTTATGAGCAGTTCTTC
TRBJ2-2 | NA | NA | TRBV6-1 | CASSEPYTGELFF | TGTGCCAGCAGTGAACCCTACACCGGGGAGCTGTTTTTT
TRBJ2-3 | NA | NA | TRBV19 | CASSWAGASTDTQYF | TGTGCCAGTAGTTGGGCAGGGGCCTCCACAGATACGCAGTATTTT
TRBJ2-1 | NA | NA | TRBV7-2 | CASSVYNEQFF | TGTGCCAGCAGCGTATACAATGAGCAGTTCTTC
TRBJ2-7 | NA | NA | TRBV29-1 | CSGVGGDTYEQYF | TGCAGCGGAGTTGGAGGGGATACCTACGAGCAGTACTTC
TRBJ2-2 | NA | NA | TRBV6-1 | CASSLTGELFF | TGTGCCAGCAGTCTCACCGGGGAGCTGTTTTTT
TRBJ2-3 | NA | NA | TRBV7-8 | CASSLKAGGTDTQYF | TGTGCCAGCAGCCTAAAGGCGGGCGGCACAGATACGCAGTATTTT
TRBJ2-5 | NA | NA | TRBV13 | CASSLKGSQETQYF | TGTGCCAGCAGCTTAAAGGGCAGCCAAGAGACCCAGTACTTC
TRBJ2-2 | NA | once | TRBV29-1 | CSVLQGSTGELFF | TGCAGCGTTCTACAGGGATCAACCGGGGAGCTGTTTTTT
TRBJ2-7 | NA | NA | TRBV29-1 | CSKGIGYEQYF | TGCAGCAAAGGCATAGGCTACGAGCAGTACTTC
TRBJ2-7 | NA | NA | TRBV25-1 | CASSWGYEQYF | TGTGCCAGCAGTTGGGGGTACGAGCAGTACTTC
TRBJ2-1 | TRBD2 | NA | TRBV10-3 | CAISQTAGTSGSRGEQFF | TGTGCCATCAGCCAAACCGCCGGGACTAGCGGGAGTAGGGGTGAGCAGTTCTTC
TRBJ1-3 | NA | NA | TRBV7-9 | CASSFDSASGNTIYF | TGTGCCAGCAGCTTTGACAGCGCCTCTGGAAACACCATATATTTT
TRBJ2-1 | NA | NA | TRBV27 | CASMGRPYNEQFF | TGTGCCAGCATGGGAAGGCCCTACAATGAGCAGTTCTTC
TRBJ2-7 | NA | NA | TRBV30 | CAWSLDRLSSYEQYF | TGTGCCTGGAGTTTGGACCGTTTGAGCTCCTACGAGCAGTACTTC
TRBJ1-2 | NA | NA | TRBV29-1 | CSVQSGYGYTF | TGCAGCGTTCAGTCAGGGTATGGCTACACCTTC
TRBJ1-5 | NA | NA | TRBV7-4 | CASSLEQPQHF | TGTGCCAGCAGCTTAGAGCAACCCCAGCATTTT
TRBJ2-7 | NA | NA | TRBV9 | CASSGGADIYEQYF | TGTGCCAGCAGCGGGGGGGCAGATATCTACGAGCAGTACTTC
TRBJ2-1 | NA | once | TRBV5-1 | CASSPEGPSTYNEQFF | TGCGCCAGCAGCCCCGAAGGACCGAGCACCTACAATGAGCAGTTCTTC
TRBJ1-2 | NA | NA | TRBV7-9 | CASSHPGAGGYTF | TGTGCCAGCAGCCACCCCGGGGCCGGTGGCTACACCTTC
TRBJ1-1 | NA | NA | TRBV29-1 | CSVTDGGRITFF | TGCAGCGTCACCGACGGGGGGCGAATAACTTTCTTT
TRBJ1-1 | TRBD1 | NA | TRBV29-1 | CSVEAGGYTEAFF | TGCAGCGTAGAAGCAGGGGGGTACACTGAAGCTTTCTTT
TRBJ2-1 | TRBD1 | NA | TRBV29-1 | CSTQTGYDEQFF | TGCAGCACCCAGACAGGGTATGATGAGCAGTTCTTC
TRBJ2-1 | TRBD2 | once | TRBV7-9 | CASPPREAHNEQFF | TGTGCCAGTCCTCCGCGGGAGGCCCACAATGAGCAGTTCTTC
TRBJ2-3 | TRBD2 | NA | TRBV5-1 | CASSSSSGGTDTQYF | TGCGCCAGCAGCTCTTCTAGCGGGGGCACAGATACGCAGTATTTT
TRBJ1-1 | NA | few | TRBV5-4 | CASSLEGGVNTEAFF | TGTGCCAGCAGCTTGGAAGGGGGAGTGAACACTGAAGCTTTCTTT
TRBJ2-1 | TRBD2 | NA | TRBV27 | CASSPPSGSIDEQFF | TGTGCCAGCAGTCCCCCCAGCGGGAGTATCGATGAGCAGTTCTTC
TRBJ2-1 | TRBD2 | NA | TRBV2 | CARASGGDDEQFF | TGTGCCCGCGCTAGCGGGGGGGACGATGAGCAGTTCTTC
TRBJ1-6 | TRBD1 | NA | TRBV27 | CASSPPRTGNNSPLHF | TGTGCCAGCAGTCCCCCCCGGACAGGGAATAATTCACCCCTCCACTTT
TRBJ2-7 | TRBD1 | NA | TRBV18 | CASSPRTGLYEQYF | TGTGCCAGCTCACCCCGGACAGGACTCTACGAGCAGTACTTC
TRBJ2-7 | TRBD1 | NA | TRBV7-8 | CASSQGGTGYYEQYF | TGTGCCAGCAGCCAGGGCGGGACAGGGTACTACGAGCAGTACTTC
TRBJ2-7 | NA | NA | TRBV27 | CASSFGNPYEQYF | TGTGCCAGCAGTTTTGGGAACCCCTACGAGCAGTACTTC